The text below deals with one T cell receptor (beta chain). Authors' data handling: Estimates of nucleated cell counts were drawn from the amplification of reference gene primers. Data came from immunoSEQ multiplex PCR; TCRdb stores just in-frame clones and leaves some out. Clone size and V and J calls were adopted from that table, with D and trimming inferred from the DNA. The data contain some 120,000 clones, roughly 90% of them seen just once; the ten biggest clones take up less than 8%. This sample was included in a study of blood T cell repertoires in COVID-19. Across the study: COVID-19 samples from acute and convalescent phases originated in the United States, Italy and Spain. From T cells, B-cell-depleted T cells, or PBMCs came the material, which was cDNA or gDNA.

Germline lookup yields CDR1 SGHRS and CDR2 YFSETQ. The length of the CDR3 is 16 residues. Trimming took 0 bases from V and 0 from J, leaving 10 bases between them. The sample consisted of peripheral blood. The chain has TRBV5-1 and TRBJ1-3; D gene ambiguous. The clonotype comes from a middle-aged man with acute or convalescent COVID-19. The CDR3 nucleotides are TGCGCCAGCAGCTTGGGCCCGGTGAGCTCTGGAAACACCATATATTTT. It codes for CASSLGPVSSGNTIYF.